The text below deals with one TCR beta chain. What it binds is not known. This CDR3 has 15 residues. The ends were cut back, 1 base at V and 3 bases at J, with 10 bases in the middle. CDR1 is SEHNR, CDR2 FQNEAQ, per germline (reference sequence). The data belong to a study of T cell repertoires in ileal Crohn's disease. Study-wide context: Every patient was operated on for stricturing (about 60%) or penetrating (approximately 40%) complications. Postoperative therapy was given to about half: fewer than 14 thiopurines, roughly 20 anti-TNF agents. From the surgical specimen's inflamed ileum, biopsies were taken as M0.

Measured with immunoSEQ multiplex PCR; TCRdb has only the in-frame clones, and not every one. Of around 16,000 clones in the sample, roughly 90% are singletons; the top ten hold 6% to 8%. Stated time point: inflamed ileum from the surgical specimen. Study observations and caveats: Active smokers at surgery had more clonal expansions than non-smokers.

The clonotype comes from an adult with Crohn's disease. The sample consisted of ileal tissue. This chain connects TRBV7-9 to TRBJ1-3; D call uncertain. CDR3 bases: TGTGCCAGCAGCTTAGAGGCCGGGGTTGGAAACACCATATATTTT. As protein: CASSLEAGVGNTIYF. The entire variable domain, with the rest obtained from reference TRBV7-9 and TRBJ1-3, is as follows: DTGVSQNPRHKITKRGQNVTFRCDPISEHNRLYWYRQTLGQGPEFLTYFQNEAQLEKSRLLSDRFSAERPKGSFSTLEIQRTEQGDSAMYLCASSLEAGVGNTIYFGEGSWLTVV.